A single sample is the source of the 18 T cell receptor beta chains below, sequenced in a study of neoadjuvant anti-PD-1 for oral cavity cancer. The protocol was immunoSEQ multiplex PCR, while the TCRdb copy is restricted to in-frame clones and leaves out a portion. This repertoire shows nearly 15,000 clones, 35% to 50% found once; its top ten account for less than 45%. The time point: after neoadjuvant nivolumab, at surgical resection. Sample: tumor tissue, taken after nivolumab (anti-PD-1) treatment. The receptors were gathered from a person between 40 and 85 years old with oral cavity squamous cell carcinoma.

V is TRBV28 and J is TRBJ2-1; a possible D gene is TRBD2 (6 bases). V lost 5 bases and J lost 5, with 19 bases in between. In germline, CDR1 is MDHEN, CDR2 SYDVKM. The length of the CDR3 is 16 residues. The CDR3 loop is CASSPFAGWGNNEQFF. DNA for the CDR3: TGTGCCAGCAGTCCGTTCGCGGGGTGGGGAAACAATGAGCAGTTCTTC.

The J gene is TRBJ1-5, the V gene TRBV28; D call uncertain. Germline V CDR1 and CDR2: MDHEN, SYDVKM. V shed 2 bases and J shed 4 bases, with 12 bases lying between them. The CDR3 sequence is 15 residues long. This CDR3 is CASSLGPVENQPQHF. CDR3 bases: TGTGCCAGCAGTTTAGGCCCGGTCGAGAATCAGCCCCAGCATTTT.

This clone has just a few counts. The J gene is TRBJ1-2, the V gene TRBV10-1; D uncertain. The ends were cut back, 0 bases at V and 1 base at J, with 9 bases in the middle. CDR1 WNHNN and CDR2 SYGVQD come from the germline V gene (reference sequence). The length of the CDR3 is 15 residues. The CDR3 DNA reads as TGCGCCAGCAGTGAGTCGAAGGATTTTAACTATGGCTACACCTTC. It translates to CASSESKDFNYGYTF.

This clone has just a few counts. The chain has TRBV7-8 and TRBJ2-2; the D is unclear. Germline assignment: CDR1 SGHVS and CDR2 FQNEAQ. The CDR3 has 14 residues. Trimming stripped 5 bases from V and 4 bases from J, with 11 bases between. The CDR3 is CASSPWAGTGELFF. In DNA, the CDR3 is TGTGCCAGCAGCCCCTGGGCAGGCACCGGGGAGCTGTTTTTT. The variable domain in full, with the rest retrieved from reference TRBV7-8 and TRBJ2-2, is GAGVSQSPRYKVAKRGQDVALRCDPISGHVSLFWYQQALGQGPEFLTYFQNEAQLDKSGLPSDRFFAERPEGSVSTLKIQRTQQEDSAVYLCASSPWAGTGELFFGEGSRLTVL.

V is TRBV6-5 and J is TRBJ2-5, with a weak D call TRBD1 (5 bases). The CDR3 has 14 residues. V lost 0 bases and J lost 1, with 6 bases in between. Per germline, CDR1 MNHEY and CDR2 SVGAGI. The DNA for the CDR3 is TGTGCCAGCAGTTACTCAGGGGCCCAAGAGACCCAGTACTTC. The encoded protein is CASSYSGAQETQYF.

This clone was detected only a few times. The chain links TRBV18 to TRBJ1-2; 7 bases fit TRBD1. The CDR3 contains 14 residues. V was clipped by 2 bases and J by 8 bases; unmatched bases: 8. From germline, CDR1 is KGHSH and CDR2 LQKENI. CDR3 loop: CASSPSDRVYGYTF. Written as DNA, the CDR3 is TGTGCCAGCTCACCAAGCGACAGGGTATACGGCTACACCTTC.

This clone was observed a few times. The chain is built from TRBV2 and TRBJ1-2, with 8 bases lining up with TRBD1. The CDR3 runs to 13 residues. Germline trimming cut 4 bases from V and 8 bases from J; bases unmatched to any gene: 6. Per the germline V gene, CDR1 is SNHLY and CDR2 is FYNNEI. The CDR3 region has the DNA TGTGCCAGCAGTGGACAGGGGACTGTGGGCTACACCTTC. Its translation is CASSGQGTVGYTF.

A few counts support this clone. This chain links TRBV5-6 with TRBJ1-2, with 10 bases that match TRBD1. The CDR3 is 14 residues long. Trimming cost V 4 bases and J 2 bases; bases outside gene matches: 2. Germline lookup yields CDR1 SGHDT and CDR2 YYEEEE. CDR3 in amino acids: CASSPGQGNYGYTF. CDR3 nucleotides: TGTGCCAGCAGCCCGGGACAGGGGAACTATGGCTACACCTTC.

The chain recombines TRBV9 with TRBJ1-2, with 9 bases lining up with TRBD1. V dropped 4 bases and J dropped 5; count of bases not matched to a gene: 15. The length of the CDR3 is 17 residues. Germline V CDR1 and CDR2: SGDLS, YYNGEE. The DNA of the CDR3 is TGTGCCAGCAGCCCAGTACAGGGGGCCATCATACGATATGGCTACACCTTC. Translation gives CASSPVQGAIIRYGYTF.

The rearrangement joins TRBV4-2 to TRBJ1-5; 8 bases line up with TRBD1. The germline V gene encodes CDR1 LGHNA and CDR2 YNFKEQ. The CDR3 sequence is 14 residues long. Losses at the gene ends were 6 bases for V and 9 bases for J; bases not matched to a gene: 10. DNA of the CDR3: TGTGCCAGCAGGACAGGGGTATCGGCCTGGCCCCAGCATTTT. Amino acid sequence: CASRTGVSAWPQHF.

In this sample, this clone turned up a few times. The chain couples TRBV27 to TRBJ1-2; 7 bases are a match to TRBD1. Germline loops: CDR1 MNHEY, CDR2 SMNVEV (reference sequence). Trimming at V came to 3 bases and at J to 5 bases, leaving 6 bases not matched to a gene. The CDR3 length is 14 residues. CDR3 DNA sequence: TGTGCCAGCAGTTTTGGGAGGGGGCAATATGGCTACACCTTC. It codes for CASSFGRGQYGYTF.

This chain links TRBV5-5 with TRBJ2-5; TRBD1 aligns across 7 bases. CDR3 length equals 16 residues. V dropped 3 bases and J dropped 4; count of bases not matched to a gene: 12. The germline CDR1 and CDR2 sequences are SGHKS and YYEKEE (reference sequence). In DNA, the CDR3 is TGTGCCAGCAGCTCCACCTACAGGGCAGGGGGAGAGACCCAGTACTTC. It encodes CASSSTYRAGGETQYF.

The chain recombines TRBV5-6 with TRBJ1-2, with a possible D match to TRBD1 (6 bases). The V gene's germline CDR1 is SGHDT and CDR2 YYEEEE. This CDR3 spans 13 amino acids. With 3 bases removed from V and 3 bases from J, the gap between germline ends came to 9 bases. CDR3 in amino acids: CASSYRAYYGYTF. Written as DNA, the CDR3 is TGTGCCAGCAGCTACAGGGCGTACTATGGCTACACCTTC.

The chain has TRBV19 and TRBJ2-2; 8 nucleotides align to TRBD1. J was trimmed by 5 bases and V by 7 bases; bases with no gene match: 12. The CDR3 covers 16 residues. CDR1 and CDR2 from the germline V gene are LNHDA and SQIVND (reference sequence). For the CDR3, the DNA is TGTGCCAGTACCGGAAACGACAGGGGTTGGACCGGGGAGCTGTTTTTT. The encoded protein is CASTGNDRGWTGELFF.

This clone is termed medium-sized. The chain couples TRBV5-4 to TRBJ2-1; the D gene is possibly TRBD1 (5 bases). This CDR3 is 14 amino acids long. Germline assignment: CDR1 SGHNT and CDR2 YYREEE (reference sequence). The V gene lost 3 bases and the J gene lost 4 bases, with 11 bases spanning the gap. CDR3 DNA sequence: TGTGCCAGCAGCTCACAACAGGCTTACAATGAGCAGTTCTTC. This translates into CASSSQQAYNEQFF.

This rearrangement joins TRBV6-5 to TRBJ1-5; D possibly corresponds to TRBD1 (5 bases). The germline V gene has CDR1 MNHEY and CDR2 SVGAGI. The CDR3 sequence is 14 residues long. V dropped 2 bases and J dropped 7 bases, with 12 bases sitting between them. The CDR3, as DNA: TGTGCCAGCAGTTACGGGACGGCCGGCCAGCCCCAGCATTTT. Amino acids: CASSYGTAGQPQHF.

The chain combines TRBV7-8 with TRBJ1-1; D might be TRBD1 (6 bases). CDR1 is SGHVS, CDR2 FQNEAQ, per germline. V lost 5 bases to trimming and J lost 2 bases, with 18 bases between them. The CDR3 extends over 16 amino acids. The CDR3 is CASSPVGGAGNTEAFF. CDR3 in DNA: TGTGCCAGCAGCCCCGTAGGGGGAGCGGGAAACACTGAAGCTTTCTTT.

The chain carries TRBV11-2 and TRBJ2-1; D remains ambiguous. The CDR3 is 11 amino acids. Trimming removed 5 bases from V and 4 bases from J, with 3 bases in between. Germline-derived CDR1 and CDR2 are SGHAT and FQNNGV. Here the CDR3 DNA reads TGTGCCAGCAGCCGTTACAATGAGCAGTTCTTC. Amino acids: CASSRYNEQFF.